Listed here are 7 T cell receptor beta chains from one sample, sequenced in a study of beta chain features in type 1 diabetes. The investigators reverse transcribed all of the isolated RNA, so they sequenced expressed TCRB transcripts. Clones were read by immunoSEQ multiplex PCR, and TCRdb kept only the in-frame ones, dropping some. This table has hundreds of thousands of clones, about 14% appearing once. The sequenced sample consisted of central memory CD4+ T cells from blood. These receptors were collected from a man younger than 40 in good health.

This rearrangement joins TRBV6-5 to TRBJ2-5, with 7 nucleotides matching TRBD2. The CDR3 contains 14 residues. V was pared by 10 bases and J by 5 bases, with 13 bases of the junction left unmatched. CDR1 and CDR2 (germline): MNHEY, SVGAGI. CDR3 in DNA: TGTGCCACGACCCCGGGAGGAGTCTCGGAGACCCAGTACTTC. The encoded protein is CATTPGGVSETQYF.

This rearrangement joins TRBV9 to TRBJ2-2; the match to TRBD1 covers 8 bases. The CDR3 spans 15 residues. V lost 0 bases and J lost 8; bases outside the gene matches: 6. Germline loops: CDR1 SGDLS, CDR2 YYNGEE. The DNA of the CDR3 is TGTGCCAGCAGCGTAGCCTCAGGGGGCTTTGGGGAGCTGTTTTTT. Translated: CASSVASGGFGELFF.

This clone has ten or more counts. The rearrangement joins TRBV4-3 to TRBJ2-7; D remains unclear. The CDR3 has 15 amino acids. The germline V gene encodes CDR1 LGHNA and CDR2 YSLEER. The ends were cut back, 1 base at V and 2 bases at J, with 12 bases in the middle. The CDR3 here is CASSQGLLGTYEQYF. CDR3 bases: TGCGCCAGCAGCCAAGGTCTCTTGGGTACCTACGAGCAGTACTTC.

This clone has only a few counts. The chain employs TRBV4-1 and TRBJ2-7, with 8 bases aligning to TRBD2. With 0 bases clipped from V and 3 bases from J, the junction kept 13 bases outside the gene matches. CDR3 length equals 18 residues. The V gene's germline CDR1 is MGHRA and CDR2 YSYEKL. In DNA form, the CDR3 reads TGCGCCAGCAGCCAAGAATCTTCCGGGGGGGCGATAGGCTACGAGCAGTACTTC. It translates to CASSQESSGGAIGYEQYF.

This clone occurred a few times. This rearrangement joins TRBV6-5 to TRBJ1-6; D is uncertain. Trimming shortened V by 0 bases and J by 7 bases, and 13 bases separated the two germline ends. Germline V CDR1 and CDR2: MNHEY, SVGAGI. CDR3 length equals 16 residues. DNA for the CDR3: TGTGCCAGCAGTTACTCGCATACCACAAGGAATTCACCCCTCCACTTT. Translation: CASSYSHTTRNSPLHF.

This clone was seen many times. The chain couples TRBV15 to TRBJ2-5; no clear D. V lost 0 bases to trimming and J lost 14 bases, with 16 bases between them. Germline V lookup: CDR1 LNHNV, CDR2 YYDKDF (reference sequence). The length of the CDR3 is 13 residues. Written as DNA, the CDR3 is TGTGCCACCAGCAGAGATCGCCAAGGACCCTCTTACTTC. Protein product: CATSRDRQGPSYF.

V is TRBV5-1 and J is TRBJ1-6; 7 bases match TRBD1. Trimming cost V 4 bases and J 10 bases; bases outside gene matches: 8. The CDR3 runs 14 residues. The germline V gene has CDR1 SGHRS and CDR2 YFSETQ. The CDR3 DNA sequence: TGCGCCAGCAGCGTCCGACAGGGACAATCACCCCTCCACTTT. Translated, it gives CASSVRQGQSPLHF.